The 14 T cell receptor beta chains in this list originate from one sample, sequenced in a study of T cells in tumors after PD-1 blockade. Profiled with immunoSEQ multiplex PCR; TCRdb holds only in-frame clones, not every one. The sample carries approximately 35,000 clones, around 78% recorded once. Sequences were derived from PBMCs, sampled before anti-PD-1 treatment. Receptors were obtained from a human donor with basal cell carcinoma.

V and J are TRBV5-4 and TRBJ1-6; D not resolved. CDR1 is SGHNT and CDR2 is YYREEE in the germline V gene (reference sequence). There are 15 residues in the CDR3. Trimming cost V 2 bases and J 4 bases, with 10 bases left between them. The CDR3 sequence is CASSLDGRYNSPLHF. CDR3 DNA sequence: TGTGCCAGCAGCTTAGACGGGCGGTATAATTCACCCCTCCACTTT.

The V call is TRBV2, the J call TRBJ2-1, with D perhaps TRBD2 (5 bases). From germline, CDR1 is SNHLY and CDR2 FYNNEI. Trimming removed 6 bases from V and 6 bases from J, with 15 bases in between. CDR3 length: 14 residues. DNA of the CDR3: TGTGCCAGCAGCATTACGGAGGCGCTCAATGAGCAGTTCTTC. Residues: CASSITEALNEQFF.

CDR3 coding DNA: TGTGCCAGCAGGGTCGGAAACACCATATATTTT. Protein sequence: CASRVGNTIYF. The J gene is TRBJ1-3, the V gene TRBV19, with D possibly being TRBD1 (5 bases). The V and J ends lost 9 bases and 4 bases respectively, with 7 bases between them. CDR1 and CDR2 (germline): LNHDA, SQIVND (reference sequence). This CDR3 contains 11 residues.

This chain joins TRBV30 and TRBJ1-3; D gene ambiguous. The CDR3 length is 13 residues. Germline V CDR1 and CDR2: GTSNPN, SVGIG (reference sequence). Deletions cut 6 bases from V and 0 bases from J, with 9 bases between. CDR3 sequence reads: CACPGNSGNTIYF. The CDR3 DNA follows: TGTGCCTGCCCCGGTAACTCTGGAAACACCATATATTTT.

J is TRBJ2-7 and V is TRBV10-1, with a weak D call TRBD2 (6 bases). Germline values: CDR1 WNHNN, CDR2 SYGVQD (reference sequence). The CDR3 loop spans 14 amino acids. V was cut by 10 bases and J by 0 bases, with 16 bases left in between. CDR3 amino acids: CANLRDSSSYEQYF. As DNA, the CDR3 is TGCGCCAACCTCCGGGACTCATCCTCCTACGAGCAGTACTTC.

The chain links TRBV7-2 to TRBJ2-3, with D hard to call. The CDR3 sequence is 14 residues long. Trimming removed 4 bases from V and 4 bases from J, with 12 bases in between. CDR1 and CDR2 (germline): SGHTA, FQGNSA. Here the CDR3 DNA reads TGTGCCAGCAGCTCCCCTCAGACTCCAGATACGCAGTATTTT. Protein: CASSSPQTPDTQYF.

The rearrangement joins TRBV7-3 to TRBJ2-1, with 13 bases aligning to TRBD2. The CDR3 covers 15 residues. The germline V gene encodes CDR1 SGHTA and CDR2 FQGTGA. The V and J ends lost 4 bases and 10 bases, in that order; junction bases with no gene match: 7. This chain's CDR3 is CASSSGTSGVREQFF. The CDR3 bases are TGTGCCAGCAGCTCTGGGACTAGCGGGGTTCGGGAGCAGTTCTTC.

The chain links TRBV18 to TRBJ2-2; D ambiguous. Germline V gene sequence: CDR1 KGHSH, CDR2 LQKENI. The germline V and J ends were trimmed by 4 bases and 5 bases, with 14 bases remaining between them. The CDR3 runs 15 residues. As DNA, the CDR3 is TGTGCCAGCTCACGACTGTCCGGGTATACCGGGGAGCTGTTTTTT. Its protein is CASSRLSGYTGELFF.

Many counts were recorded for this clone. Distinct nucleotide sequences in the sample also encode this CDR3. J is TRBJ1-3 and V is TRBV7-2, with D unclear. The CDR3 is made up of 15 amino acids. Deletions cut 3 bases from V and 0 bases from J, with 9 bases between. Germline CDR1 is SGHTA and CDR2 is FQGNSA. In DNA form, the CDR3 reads TGTGCCAGCAGCTTGTCACACCTCTCTGGAAACACCATATATTTT. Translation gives CASSLSHLSGNTIYF. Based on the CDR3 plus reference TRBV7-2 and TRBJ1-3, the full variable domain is GAGVSQSPSNKVTEKGKDVELRCDPISGHTALYWYRQSLGQGLEFLIYFQGNSAPDKSGLPSDRFSAERTGGSVSTLTIQRTQQEDSAVYLCASSLSHLSGNTIYFGEGSWLTVV.

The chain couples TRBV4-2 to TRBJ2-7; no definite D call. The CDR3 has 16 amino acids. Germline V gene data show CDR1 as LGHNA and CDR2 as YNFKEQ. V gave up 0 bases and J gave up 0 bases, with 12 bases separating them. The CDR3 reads CASSQDWNGHSYEQYF. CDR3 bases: TGTGCCAGCAGCCAAGATTGGAACGGCCACTCCTACGAGCAGTACTTC.

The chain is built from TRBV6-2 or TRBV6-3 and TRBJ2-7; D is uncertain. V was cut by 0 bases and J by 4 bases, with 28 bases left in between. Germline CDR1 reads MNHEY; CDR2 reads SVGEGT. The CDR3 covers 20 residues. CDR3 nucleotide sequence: TGTGCCAGCAGTTACTCAGTCGGTTTAGCCGGGCCGTCGAGACATTACGAGCAGTACTTC. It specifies CASSYSVGLAGPSRHYEQYF.

The CDR3 spells CASSLSDPLSSYEQYF. CDR3 sequence (DNA): TGTGCCAGCAGTTTATCCGACCCTCTTAGCTCCTACGAGCAGTACTTC. This chain joins TRBV27 and TRBJ2-7; D gene unclear. CDR1 and CDR2 from the germline V gene are MNHEY and SMNVEV (reference sequence). The CDR3 totals 16 residues. The V and J ends lost 0 bases and 0 bases respectively, with 12 bases between them.

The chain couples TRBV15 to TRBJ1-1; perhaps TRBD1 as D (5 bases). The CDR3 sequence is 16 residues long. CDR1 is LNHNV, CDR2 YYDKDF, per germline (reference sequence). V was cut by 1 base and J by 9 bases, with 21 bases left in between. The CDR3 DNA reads TGTGCCACCAGCAGAGGACTTTCGCCGGGAGGACAAAAAGCTTTCTTT. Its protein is CATSRGLSPGGQKAFF. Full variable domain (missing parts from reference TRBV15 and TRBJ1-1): DAMVIQNPRYQVTQFGKPVTLSCSQTLNHNVMYWYQQKSSQAPKLLFHYYDKDFNNEADTPDNFQSRRPNTSFCFLDIRSPGLGDTAMYLCATSRGLSPGGQKAFFGQGTRLTVV.

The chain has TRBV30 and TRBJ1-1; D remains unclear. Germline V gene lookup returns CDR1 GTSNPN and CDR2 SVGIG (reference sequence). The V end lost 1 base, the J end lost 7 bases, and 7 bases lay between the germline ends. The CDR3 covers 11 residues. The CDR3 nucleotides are TGTGCCTGGAGTGGAGGTTTTGAAGCTTTCTTT. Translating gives CAWSGGFEAFF. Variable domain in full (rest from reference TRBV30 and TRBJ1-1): SQTIHQWPATLVQPVGSPLSLECTVEGTSNPNLYWYRQAAGRGLQLLFYSVGIGQISSEVPQNLSASRPQDRQFILSSKKLLLSDSGFYLCAWSGGFEAFFGQGTRLTVV.